This T cell receptor beta chain was observed in a study of cytomegalovirus exposure and HLA in healthy donors. PCR primers comprised 60 Vbeta and 13 Jbeta primers. Some clones are missing from TCRdb's copy, which holds only in-frame ones; the method was immunoSEQ multiplex PCR. The table records roughly 110,000 clones, approximately 81% of them present only once. Germline V gene lookup returns CDR1 SEHNR and CDR2 FQNEAQ (reference sequence). This CDR3 spans 15 amino acids. The V segment lost 5 bases and the J segment 6 bases; nucleotides outside the gene matches: 7. Source material: PBMCs. The chain has TRBV7-9 and TRBJ1-4; 9 bases align to TRBD1. The sequence derives from a man aged 25 to 45 in good health and CMV-seronegative. In DNA, the CDR3 is TGTGCCAGCAGCGGCTACAGGGGGCAGGATGAAAAACTGTTTTTT. This sequence encodes CASSGYRGQDEKLFF. Complete variable domain (other parts from reference TRBV7-9 and TRBJ1-4): DTGVSQNPRHKITKRGQNVTFRCDPISEHNRLYWYRQTLGQGPEFLTYFQNEAQLEKSRLLSDRFSAERPKGSFSTLEIQRTEQGDSAMYLCASSGYRGQDEKLFFGSGTQLSVL.